This is a list of T cell receptor beta chains from one sample in a study of early T cells in non-severe SARS-CoV-2 infection. TCRdb used MiXCR to reprocess the 5' RACE reads, holding one entry per CDR3 protein. Of about 83,000 distinct CDR3 sequences detected, over 9% appear once; the ten largest clones hold under 8%. What was sequenced was whole blood. The receptors shown here come from an adult who was a healthcare worker with PCR-confirmed SARS-CoV-2 infection or an uninfected control (not recorded which). Each CDR3 is given with its conserved first and last residue. Each record gives: V gene, CDR3 length, CDR3 protein.

>TRBV7-3|15
CASSQRWSGTGELFF
>TRBV7-6|16
CASSQPMGGRTDTQYF
>TRBV7-3|13
CASTNPGYKEQFF
>TRBV10-3|13
CAISGTGQETQYF
>TRBV5-1|14
CASSLEAVNYGYTF
>TRBV25-1|13
CARGQGPRNTIYF
>TRBV20-1|14
CSAQRLKNTGELFF
>TRBV20-1|11
CGARQTYEQYF
>TRBV30|13
CAWSQGPDDEQYF
>TRBV6-5|17
CASSYSPKVAGNYEQYF
>TRBV12-3/TRBV12-4|15
CASSQGRDGTHGYTF
>TRBV4-3|13
CASSQDLATEAFF
>TRBV7-2|15
CASSLGPGQSYEQYF
>TRBV6-6|17
CASSSSWGATSNQPQHF
>TRBV5-8|18
CASSLVMLEGPTNYGYTF
>TRBV5-6|18
CASSLGPYRGLRAYEQYF
>TRBV6-5|18
CASSPGTGYLSGANVLTF
>TRBV29-1|12
CSVGGLNTEAFF
>TRBV2|14
CASRQGDTYNEQFF
>TRBV4-3|12
CASSQDGEKLFF
>TRBV29-1|14
CSVEGGTGATEAFF
>TRBV12-3/TRBV12-4|16
CASSLKGSSYNSPLHF
>TRBV3-1|16
CASSLGTGGPTDTQYF